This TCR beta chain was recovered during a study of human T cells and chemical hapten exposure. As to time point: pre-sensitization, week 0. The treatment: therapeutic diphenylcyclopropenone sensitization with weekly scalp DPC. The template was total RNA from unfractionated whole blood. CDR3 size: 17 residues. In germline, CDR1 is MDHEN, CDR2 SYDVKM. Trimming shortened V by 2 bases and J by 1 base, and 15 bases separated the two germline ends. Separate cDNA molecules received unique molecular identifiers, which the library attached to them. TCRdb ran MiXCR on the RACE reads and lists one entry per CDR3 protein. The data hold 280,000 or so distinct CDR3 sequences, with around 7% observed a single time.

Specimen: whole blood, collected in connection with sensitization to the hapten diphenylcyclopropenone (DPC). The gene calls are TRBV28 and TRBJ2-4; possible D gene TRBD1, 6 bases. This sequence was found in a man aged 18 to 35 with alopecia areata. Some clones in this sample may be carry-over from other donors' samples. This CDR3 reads CASSLGGGFTAKNIQYF. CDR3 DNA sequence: TGTGCCAGCAGTTTAGGGGGCGGATTCACGGCCAAAAACATTCAGTACTTC. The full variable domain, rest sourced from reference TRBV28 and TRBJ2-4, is DVKVTQSSRYLVKRTGEKVFLECVQDMDHENMFWYRQDPGLGLRLIYFSYDVKMKEKGDIPEGYSVSREKKERFSLILESASTNQTSMYLCASSLGGGFTAKNIQYFGAGTRLSVL.